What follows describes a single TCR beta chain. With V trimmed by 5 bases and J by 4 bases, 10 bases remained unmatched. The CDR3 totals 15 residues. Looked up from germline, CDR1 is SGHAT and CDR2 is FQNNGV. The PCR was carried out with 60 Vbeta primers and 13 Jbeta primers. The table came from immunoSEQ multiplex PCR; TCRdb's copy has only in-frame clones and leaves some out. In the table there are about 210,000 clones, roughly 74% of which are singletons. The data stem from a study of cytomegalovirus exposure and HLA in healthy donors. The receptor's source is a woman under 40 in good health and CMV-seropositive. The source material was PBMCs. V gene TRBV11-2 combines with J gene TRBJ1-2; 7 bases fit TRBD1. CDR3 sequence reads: CASSQTGLQGYGYTF. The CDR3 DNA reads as TGTGCCAGCAGCCAGACAGGGCTCCAAGGCTATGGCTACACCTTC.